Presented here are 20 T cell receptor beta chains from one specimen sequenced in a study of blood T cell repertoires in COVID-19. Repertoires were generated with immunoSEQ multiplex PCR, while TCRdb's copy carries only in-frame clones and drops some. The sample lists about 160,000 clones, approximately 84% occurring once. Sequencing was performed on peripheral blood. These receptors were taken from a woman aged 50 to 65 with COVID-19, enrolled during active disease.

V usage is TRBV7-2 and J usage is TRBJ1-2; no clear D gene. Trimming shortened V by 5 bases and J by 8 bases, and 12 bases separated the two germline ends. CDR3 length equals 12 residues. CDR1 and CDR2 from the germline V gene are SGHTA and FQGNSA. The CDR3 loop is CASSNSVFGYTF. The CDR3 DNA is TGTGCCAGCAGCAATTCCGTATTCGGCTACACCTTC.

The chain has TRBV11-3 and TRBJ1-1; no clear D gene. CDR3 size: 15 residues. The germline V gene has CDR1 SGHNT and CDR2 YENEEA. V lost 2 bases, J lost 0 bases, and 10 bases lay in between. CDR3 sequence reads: CASSLNSLMNTEAFF. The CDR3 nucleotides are TGTGCCAGCAGCTTAAATAGTCTGATGAACACTGAAGCTTTCTTT.

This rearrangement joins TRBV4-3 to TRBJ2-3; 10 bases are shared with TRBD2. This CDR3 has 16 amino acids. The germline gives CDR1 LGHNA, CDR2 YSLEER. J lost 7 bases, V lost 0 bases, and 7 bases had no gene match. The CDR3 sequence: CASSQEGAGGHYTQYF. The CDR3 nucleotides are TGCGCCAGCAGCCAAGAAGGAGCGGGGGGGCATTATACGCAGTATTTT.

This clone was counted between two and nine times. The chain's CDR3 is CSVVEQGTSTEAFF. The CDR3 DNA follows: TGCAGCGTGGTCGAACAGGGGACTTCCACTGAAGCTTTCTTT. The gene calls are TRBV29-1 and TRBJ1-1; 7 nucleotides match TRBD1. CDR1 is SQVTM and CDR2 is ANQGSEA in the germline V gene. The V gene end was trimmed by 6 bases and the J gene end by 4 bases; junction bases not matched to a gene: 11. The CDR3 is 14 residues long.

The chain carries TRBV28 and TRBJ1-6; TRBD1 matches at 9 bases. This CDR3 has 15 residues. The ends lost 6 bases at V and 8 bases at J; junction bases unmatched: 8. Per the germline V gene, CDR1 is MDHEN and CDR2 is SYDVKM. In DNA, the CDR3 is TGTGCCAGCAGATCACAGGGGGCTCCTTATTCACCCCTCCACTTT. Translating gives CASRSQGAPYSPLHF.

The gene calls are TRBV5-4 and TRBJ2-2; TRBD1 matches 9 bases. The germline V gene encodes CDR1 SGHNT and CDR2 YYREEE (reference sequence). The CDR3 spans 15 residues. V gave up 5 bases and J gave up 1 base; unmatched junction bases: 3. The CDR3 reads CASSRDRENTGELFF. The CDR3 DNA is TGTGCCAGCAGTCGGGACAGGGAGAACACCGGGGAGCTGTTTTTT.

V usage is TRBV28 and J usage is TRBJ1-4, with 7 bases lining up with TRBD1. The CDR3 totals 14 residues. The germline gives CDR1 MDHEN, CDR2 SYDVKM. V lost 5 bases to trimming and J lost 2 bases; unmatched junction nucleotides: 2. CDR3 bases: TGTGCCAGCAGTATACAGGGGACTAATGAAAAACTGTTTTTT. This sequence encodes CASSIQGTNEKLFF.

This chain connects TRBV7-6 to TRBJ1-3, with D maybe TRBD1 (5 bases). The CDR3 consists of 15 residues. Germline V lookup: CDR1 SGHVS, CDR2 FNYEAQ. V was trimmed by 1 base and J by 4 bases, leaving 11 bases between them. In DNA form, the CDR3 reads TGTGCCAGCAGCTTAGAGGGCAGGGCCGGAAACACCATATATTTT. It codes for CASSLEGRAGNTIYF.

Here the CDR3 reads CASSQDGSSGANVLTF. The CDR3 DNA reads as TGTGCCAGCAGCCAAGATGGGAGCTCTGGGGCCAACGTCCTGACTTTC. J is TRBJ2-6 and V is TRBV14, with a tentative D call TRBD2 (5 bases). V lost 0 bases and J lost 0, with 6 bases in between. The germline gives CDR1 SGHDN, CDR2 FVKESK. This CDR3 region has 16 residues.

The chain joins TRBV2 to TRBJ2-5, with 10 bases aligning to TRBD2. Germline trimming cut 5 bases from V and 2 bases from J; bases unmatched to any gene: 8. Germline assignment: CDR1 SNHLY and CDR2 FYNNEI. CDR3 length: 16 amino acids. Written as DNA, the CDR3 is TGTGCCAGCAGTCTTCAAGCGGGGGGGCCTCAAGAGACCCAGTACTTC. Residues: CASSLQAGGPQETQYF.

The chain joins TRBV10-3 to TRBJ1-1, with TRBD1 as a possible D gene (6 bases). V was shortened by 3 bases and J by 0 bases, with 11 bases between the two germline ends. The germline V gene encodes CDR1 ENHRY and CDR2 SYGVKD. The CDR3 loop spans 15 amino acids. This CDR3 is CAISDTGQMNTEAFF. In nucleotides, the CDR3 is TGTGCCATCAGTGACACGGGACAAATGAACACTGAAGCTTTCTTT.

The CDR3 loop is CATSDLKKDRDDGYTF. CDR3 sequence (DNA): TGTGCCACCAGTGATTTGAAGAAGGACAGGGACGATGGCTACACCTTC. The chain is built from TRBV24-1 and TRBJ1-2; 8 bases line up with TRBD1. V shed 0 bases, J shed 6 bases, and the junction held 8 bases outside the gene matches. This CDR3 contains 16 residues. Germline CDR1 KGHDR, CDR2 SFDVKD.

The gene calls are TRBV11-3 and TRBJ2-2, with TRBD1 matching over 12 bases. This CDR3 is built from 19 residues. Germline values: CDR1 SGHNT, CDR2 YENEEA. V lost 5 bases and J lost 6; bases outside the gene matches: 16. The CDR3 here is CASSPSPGTGGVVAGELFF. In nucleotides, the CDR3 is TGTGCCAGCAGCCCCTCTCCCGGGACAGGGGGCGTGGTGGCCGGGGAGCTGTTTTTT. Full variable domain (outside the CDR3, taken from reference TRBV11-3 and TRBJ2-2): EAGVVQSPRYKIIEKKQPVAFWCNPISGHNTLYWYLQNLGQGPELLIRYENEEAVDDSQLPKDRFSAERLKGVDSTLKIQPAELGDSAVYLCASSPSPGTGGVVAGELFFGEGSRLTVL.

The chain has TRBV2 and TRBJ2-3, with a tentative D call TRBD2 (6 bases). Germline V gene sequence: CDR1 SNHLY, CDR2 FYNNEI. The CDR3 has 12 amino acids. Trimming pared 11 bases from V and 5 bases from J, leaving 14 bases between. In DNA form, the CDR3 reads TGTGCCCTCGGGAGTAGCGAAGATACGCAGTATTTT. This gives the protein CALGSSEDTQYF.

The CDR3 reads CASSALQGQPQHF. CDR3 nucleotide sequence: TGTGCCAGCAGCGCCCTACAGGGACAGCCCCAGCATTTT. The chain employs TRBV13 and TRBJ1-5, with a tentative D call TRBD1 (6 bases). Trimming cost V 5 bases and J 7 bases, with 12 bases left between them. This CDR3 region has 13 residues. The germline V gene encodes CDR1 PRHDT and CDR2 FYEKMQ (reference sequence).

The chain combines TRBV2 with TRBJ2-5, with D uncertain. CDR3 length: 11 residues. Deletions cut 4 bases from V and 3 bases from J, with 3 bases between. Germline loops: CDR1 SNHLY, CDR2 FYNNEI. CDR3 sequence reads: CASSVKETQYF. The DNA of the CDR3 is TGTGCCAGCAGTGTCAAAGAGACCCAGTACTTC. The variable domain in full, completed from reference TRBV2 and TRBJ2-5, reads EPEVTQTPSHQVTQMGQEVILRCVPISNHLYFYWYRQILGQKVEFLVSFYNNEISEKSEIFDDQFSVERPDGSNFTLKIRSTKLEDSAMYFCASSVKETQYFGPGTRLLVL.

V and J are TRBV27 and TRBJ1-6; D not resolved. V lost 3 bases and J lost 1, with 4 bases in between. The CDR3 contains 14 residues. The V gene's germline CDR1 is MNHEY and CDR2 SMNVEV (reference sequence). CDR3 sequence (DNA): TGTGCCAGCAGTTTCAGGTCCTATAATTCACCCCTCCACTTT. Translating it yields CASSFRSYNSPLHF.

CDR3 loop: CASSVSGTGGGEQYF. The CDR3 nucleotides read TGTGCCAGCAGCGTATCCGGGACAGGGGGCGGCGAGCAGTACTTC. The chain uses TRBV7-2 and TRBJ2-7; 12 nucleotides align to TRBD1. Germline V gene data show CDR1 as SGHTA and CDR2 as FQGNSA. The CDR3 spans 15 residues. V shed 5 bases and J 6 bases; nucleotides not matched to a gene: 8.

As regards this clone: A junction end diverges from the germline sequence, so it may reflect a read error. The chain's CDR3 is CASSLAKGARAFF. CDR3 coding DNA: TGTGCTAGCAGCTTAGCGAAGGGGGCGCGGGCTTTCTTT. The rearrangement links TRBV7-7 to TRBJ1-1; 7 bases line up with TRBD1. Looked up from germline, CDR1 is SSHAT and CDR2 is FNYEAQ (reference sequence). The CDR3 contains 13 residues.

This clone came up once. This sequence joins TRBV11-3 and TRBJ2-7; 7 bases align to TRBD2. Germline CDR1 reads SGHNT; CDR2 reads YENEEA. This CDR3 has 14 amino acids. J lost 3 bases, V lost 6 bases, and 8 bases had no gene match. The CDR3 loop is CASSLGRTSYEQYF. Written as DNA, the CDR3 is TGTGCCAGCAGTCTGGGCAGGACTAGCTACGAGCAGTACTTC.